The 24 T cell receptor beta chains below come from one sample, sequenced in a study of blood T cell repertoires in COVID-19. The method was immunoSEQ multiplex PCR; TCRdb's version includes in-frame clones alone and lacks a portion of them. The table lists roughly 460,000 clones, about 90% of them singletons, with roughly 0.84% in the top ten. Sequencing was done on a sample of peripheral blood. These receptors originate from a man between 18 and 35 years old with COVID-19, enrolled during active disease.

The V and J genes are TRBV18 and TRBJ2-3; 7 nucleotides match TRBD1. J was trimmed by 6 bases and V by 3 bases; bases with no gene match: 9. The CDR3 length is 15 residues. The germline CDR1 and CDR2 sequences are KGHSH and LQKENI. The CDR3: CASSPTGSIVDTQYF. CDR3 sequence (DNA): TGTGCCAGCTCACCGACAGGGAGTATTGTGGATACGCAGTATTTT.

CDR3 loop: CATSRGPGQGGGTEAFF. The CDR3 nucleotides read TGTGCCACCAGCAGAGGCCCGGGACAGGGGGGTGGCACTGAAGCTTTCTTT. The V call is TRBV15, the J call TRBJ1-1, with TRBD1 matching 11 bases. Trimming took 1 base from V and 4 from J; bases not matched to a gene: 8. From germline, CDR1 is LNHNV and CDR2 YYDKDF (reference sequence). The CDR3 spans 17 residues.

CDR3 residues: CASSTLTASSYNEQFF. DNA of the CDR3: TGTGCCAGCAGCACCCTTACAGCAAGCTCCTACAATGAGCAGTTCTTC. The rearrangement joins TRBV5-4 to TRBJ2-1; D remains unclear. Germline CDR1 reads SGHNT; CDR2 reads YYREEE (reference sequence). Trimming pared 4 bases from V and 0 bases from J, leaving 14 bases between. The CDR3 runs 16 residues.

V usage is TRBV13 and J usage is TRBJ2-5, with TRBD1 matching over 9 bases. Germline values: CDR1 PRHDT, CDR2 FYEKMQ (reference sequence). Trimming removed 6 bases from V and 7 bases from J; junction bases left unmatched: 9. The CDR3 is made up of 14 amino acids. The CDR3 here is CASRRTGEFATQYF. The CDR3, as DNA: TGTGCCAGCAGGCGGACAGGGGAGTTTGCGACCCAGTACTTC.

The rearrangement uses TRBV5-4 and TRBJ2-3; TRBD2 matches at 9 bases. The CDR3 spans 16 residues. From germline, CDR1 is SGHNT and CDR2 YYREEE (reference sequence). Unmatched junction bases numbered 7, after V lost 3 bases and J lost 2 bases. The CDR3 is CASSSRTSDPTDTQYF. As DNA, the CDR3 is TGTGCCAGCAGCTCTAGGACTAGCGACCCCACAGATACGCAGTATTTT. The whole variable domain, remainder taken from reference TRBV5-4 and TRBJ2-3, is ETGVTQSPTHLIKTRGQQVTLRCSSQSGHNTVSWYQQALGQGPQFIFQYYREEENGRGNFPPRFSGLQFPNYSSELNVNALELDDSALYLCASSSRTSDPTDTQYFGPGTRLTVL.

J is TRBJ2-5 and V is TRBV6-5; 8 bases map to TRBD2. CDR3 size: 15 residues. V gave up 7 bases and J gave up 4 bases; unmatched junction bases: 11. Germline loops: CDR1 MNHEY, CDR2 SVGAGI. In DNA form, the CDR3 reads TGTGCCAGCACCAAACCGGGGGGGGCTATAGAGACCCAGTACTTC. It codes for CASTKPGGAIETQYF.

The chain joins TRBV2 to TRBJ2-7, with 12 positions matching TRBD1. J gave up 6 bases and V 5 bases, and 5 bases lay outside the gene matches. Germline V gene lookup returns CDR1 SNHLY and CDR2 FYNNEI. This CDR3 is built from 14 residues. The CDR3 loop is CASSSGQGASEQYF. DNA for the CDR3: TGTGCCAGCAGTTCGGGACAGGGGGCAAGCGAGCAGTACTTC.

This clone has only one observation. The rearrangement uses TRBV9 and TRBJ2-1, with D hard to call. Deletions cut 0 bases from V and 5 bases from J, with 12 bases between. CDR1 and CDR2 (germline): SGDLS, YYNGEE. CDR3 size: 15 residues. CDR3 in DNA: TGTGCCAGCAGCGTAGCACCAGACTCAGACAATGAGCAGTTCTTC. It codes for CASSVAPDSDNEQFF.

The chain couples TRBV5-4 to TRBJ1-1; D is undetermined. Per the germline V gene, CDR1 is SGHNT and CDR2 is YYREEE (reference sequence). The CDR3 length is 13 residues. V gave up 3 bases and J gave up 5 bases, with 11 bases separating them. The CDR3 DNA is TGTGCCAGCAGCTCCGGGAGGGCTACTGAAGCTTTCTTT. This gives the protein CASSSGRATEAFF.

V gene TRBV5-4 combines with J gene TRBJ2-7; tentatively, D is TRBD1 (6 bases). Deletions cut 0 bases from V and 4 bases from J, with 11 bases between. Germline assignment: CDR1 SGHNT and CDR2 YYREEE (reference sequence). CDR3 length equals 14 residues. The CDR3 DNA reads TGTGCCAGCAGCTTGGCCCCAGGGGATTACGAGCAGTACTTC. Translation: CASSLAPGDYEQYF.

The J gene is TRBJ2-1, the V gene TRBV9; 11 nucleotides match TRBD2. J lost 10 bases, V lost 4 bases, and 10 bases had no gene match. Germline V lookup: CDR1 SGDLS, CDR2 YYNGEE. This CDR3 has 15 amino acids. DNA for the CDR3: TGTGCCAGCAGCTCCGGTCTAGCGGGAGGATTCGAGCAGTTCTTC. Translating it yields CASSSGLAGGFEQFF.

CDR3 residues: CATANLEWEFEQFF. The CDR3 DNA sequence: TGTGCCACTGCGAACCTAGAGTGGGAGTTTGAGCAGTTCTTC. The gene calls are TRBV11-2 and TRBJ2-1; TRBD2 might be the D (5 bases). V lost 10 bases and J lost 9, with 22 bases in between. Germline CDR1 is SGHAT and CDR2 is FQNNGV. This CDR3 comprises 14 residues.

The chain has TRBV4-1 and TRBJ1-3; D is unresolved. Germline V gene sequence: CDR1 MGHRA, CDR2 YSYEKL. Trimming removed 0 bases from V and 0 bases from J, with 12 bases in between. This CDR3 spans 17 amino acids. CDR3: CASSQESGTYSGNTIYF. CDR3 DNA: TGCGCCAGCAGCCAAGAATCAGGTACCTACTCTGGAAACACCATATATTTT.

This rearrangement joins TRBV27 to TRBJ1-6, with D possibly matching TRBD1 (6 bases). Trimming pared 11 bases from V and 8 bases from J, leaving 16 bases between. The germline V gene encodes CDR1 MNHEY and CDR2 SMNVEV (reference sequence). CDR3 length equals 13 residues. CDR3 residues: CAAGRGRDSPLHF. In DNA, the CDR3 is TGTGCCGCGGGCAGGGGTAGAGATTCACCCCTCCACTTT.

The chain uses TRBV14 and TRBJ1-5; D is undetermined. CDR3 size: 13 residues. Deletions cut 4 bases from V and 0 bases from J, with 4 bases between. CDR1 SGHDN and CDR2 FVKESK come from the germline V gene. CDR3: CASSLSSNQPQHF. The CDR3 bases are TGTGCCAGCAGCCTATCTAGCAATCAGCCCCAGCATTTT.

J is TRBJ1-2 and V is TRBV20-1, with D perhaps matching TRBD1 (5 bases). V lost 3 bases to trimming and J lost 4 bases, with 12 bases between them. The CDR3 contains 13 residues. Germline CDR1 reads DFQATT; CDR2 reads SNEGSKA (reference sequence). This CDR3 is CSASRQPAYGYTF. The CDR3 DNA sequence: TGCAGTGCTAGTAGACAGCCAGCCTATGGCTACACCTTC.

The chain employs TRBV4-1 and TRBJ1-2; D is unclear. The CDR3 sequence is 15 residues long. Per germline, CDR1 MGHRA and CDR2 YSYEKL. Trimming removed 4 bases from V and 3 bases from J, with 15 bases in between. CDR3 protein: CASSLVHSNYYGYTF. The CDR3 nucleotides are TGCGCCAGCAGCCTTGTACACAGTAATTACTATGGCTACACCTTC.

As DNA, the CDR3 is TGTGCCAGCAGTTACCAGGGAACGAACACTGAAGCTTTCTTT. Translated: CASSYQGTNTEAFF. The chain carries TRBV27 and TRBJ1-1; D is possibly TRBD1 (5 bases). The CDR3 loop spans 14 amino acids. V gave up 4 bases and J gave up 1 base, with 10 bases separating them. Per the germline V gene, CDR1 is MNHEY and CDR2 is SMNVEV (reference sequence).

This chain joins TRBV13 and TRBJ2-3; 10 bases map to TRBD2. V lost 8 bases and J lost 2; bases outside the gene matches: 7. This CDR3 comprises 15 residues. Germline lookup yields CDR1 PRHDT and CDR2 FYEKMQ (reference sequence). The CDR3 region is CASGLAGDFTDTQYF. DNA for the CDR3: TGTGCCAGCGGGCTAGCGGGGGATTTCACAGATACGCAGTATTTT.

This clone appeared a few times. V and J are TRBV2 and TRBJ1-5; the D gene is possibly TRBD1 (6 bases). V shed 4 bases and J shed 6 bases, with 13 bases lying between them. CDR1 SNHLY and CDR2 FYNNEI come from the germline V gene. This CDR3 is 14 amino acids long. The CDR3 DNA sequence: TGTGCCAGCAGTGCAGTTAGGGGGAGTCAGCCCCAGCATTTT. This codes for CASSAVRGSQPQHF.

The chain combines TRBV7-3 with TRBJ2-3; D remains unclear. The V gene lost 1 base and the J gene lost 2 bases, with 13 bases spanning the gap. The CDR3 length is 16 residues. The V gene's germline CDR1 is SGHTA and CDR2 FQGTGA. The CDR3 loop is CASSLNSADSTDTQYF. In DNA, the CDR3 is TGTGCCAGCAGCTTAAATTCCGCCGACTCCACAGATACGCAGTATTTT.

The chain uses TRBV3-1 (or the pseudogene TRBV3-2) and TRBJ2-7, with 9 bases that match TRBD1. J lost 4 bases, V lost 5 bases, and 12 bases had no gene match. The CDR3 runs 16 residues. The germline V gene encodes CDR1 LGHDT and CDR2 YNNKEL (reference sequence). The CDR3 coding sequence is TGTGCCAGCAGCGTCAGAGCCGGGACAGGGCAGTACGAGCAGTACTTC. Its translation is CASSVRAGTGQYEQYF.

The J gene is TRBJ2-5, the V gene TRBV11-3; the match to TRBD1 covers 7 bases. Losses at the gene ends were 1 base for V and 2 bases for J; bases not matched to a gene: 10. The CDR3 loop spans 17 amino acids. The germline gives CDR1 SGHNT, CDR2 YENEEA. The CDR3 loop reads CASSLGTFRDSQETQYF. The CDR3 DNA reads as TGTGCCAGCAGCTTAGGGACCTTCCGGGACAGTCAAGAGACCCAGTACTTC.

V is TRBV2 and J is TRBJ2-3, with TRBD2 matching 12 bases. The CDR3 contains 15 residues. Looked up from germline, CDR1 is SNHLY and CDR2 is FYNNEI. J was trimmed by 6 bases and V by 3 bases; bases with no gene match: 4. The CDR3 DNA reads TGTGCCAGCAGTGATCTAGCGGGGGGGCTTGATACGCAGTATTTT. Translating gives CASSDLAGGLDTQYF. Combining the CDR3 with reference TRBV2 and TRBJ2-3 gives the whole variable domain EPEVTQTPSHQVTQMGQEVILRCVPISNHLYFYWYRQILGQKVEFLVSFYNNEISEKSEIFDDQFSVERPDGSNFTLKIRSTKLEDSAMYFCASSDLAGGLDTQYFGPGTRLTVL.